This T cell receptor beta chain came from a study of identical twins. TCRdb passed the 5' RACE reads through MiXCR, listing each CDR3 protein once. The sample includes hundreds of thousands of distinct CDR3 sequences, less than 9% seen only once; the top ten take approximately 2.1%. The CDR3 has 14 amino acids. Trimming took 0 bases from V and 5 from J, leaving 7 bases between them. Germline CDR1 reads LNHNV; CDR2 reads YYDKDF (reference sequence). This clonotype was picked up many times. The same specimen was also included in a second study, on yellow fever vaccine responses in identical twins.

The clonotype was recovered from a woman between 18 and 29 years old in good health. This sequence joins TRBV15 and TRBJ2-2, with a weak D call TRBD2 (5 bases). Specimen: memory (CD45RO+) T cells sorted from blood. CDR3 nucleotides: TGTGCCACCAGCAGAGATTCGGGGACCGGGGAGCTGTTTTTT. This gives the protein CATSRDSGTGELFF.